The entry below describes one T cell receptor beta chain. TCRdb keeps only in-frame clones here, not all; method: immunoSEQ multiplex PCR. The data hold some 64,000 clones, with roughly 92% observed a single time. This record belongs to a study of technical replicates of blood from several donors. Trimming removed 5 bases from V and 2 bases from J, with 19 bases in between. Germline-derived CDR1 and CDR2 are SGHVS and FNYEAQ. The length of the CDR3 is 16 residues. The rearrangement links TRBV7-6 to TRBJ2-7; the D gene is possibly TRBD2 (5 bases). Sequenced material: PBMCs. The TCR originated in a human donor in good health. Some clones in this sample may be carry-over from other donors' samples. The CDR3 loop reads CASSHNGMGDPYEQYF. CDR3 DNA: TGTGCCAGCAGCCACAACGGGATGGGTGACCCCTACGAGCAGTACTTC.